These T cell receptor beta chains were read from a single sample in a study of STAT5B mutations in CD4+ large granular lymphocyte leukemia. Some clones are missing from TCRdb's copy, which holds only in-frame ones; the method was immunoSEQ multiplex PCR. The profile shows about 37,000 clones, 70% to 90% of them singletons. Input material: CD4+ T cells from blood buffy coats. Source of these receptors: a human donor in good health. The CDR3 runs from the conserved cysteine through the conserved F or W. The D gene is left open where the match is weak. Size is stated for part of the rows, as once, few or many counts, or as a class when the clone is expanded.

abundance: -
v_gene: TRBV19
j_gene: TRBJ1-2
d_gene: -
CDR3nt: TGTGCCAGTAGTACCCTTGGGACTTCTAACTATGGCTACACCTTC
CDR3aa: CASSTLGTSNYGYTF

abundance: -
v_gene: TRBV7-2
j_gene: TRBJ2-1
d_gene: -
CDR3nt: TGTGCCAGCAGCTTAAGGGCTCCGAGCTCCTACAATGAGCAGTTCTTC
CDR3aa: CASSLRAPSSYNEQFF

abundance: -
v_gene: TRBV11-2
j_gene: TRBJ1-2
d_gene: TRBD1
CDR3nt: TGTGCCAGCAGCTCAGGACAGGGGTATGGCTACACCTTC
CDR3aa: CASSSGQGYGYTF

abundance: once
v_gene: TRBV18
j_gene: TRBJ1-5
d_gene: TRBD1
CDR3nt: TGTGCCAGCTCACCACAGGGGGCCGATCAGCCCCAGCATTTT
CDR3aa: CASSPQGADQPQHF

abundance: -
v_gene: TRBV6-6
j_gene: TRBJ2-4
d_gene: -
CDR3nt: TGTGCCAGCACCCCTCTAGGGGAAAACATTCAGTACTTC
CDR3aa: CASTPLGENIQYF

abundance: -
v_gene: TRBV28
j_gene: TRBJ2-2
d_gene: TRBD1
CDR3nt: TGTGCCAGCAGCCCCGCGGGACAGGGGGGCACCGGGGAGCTGTTTTTT
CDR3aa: CASSPAGQGGTGELFF

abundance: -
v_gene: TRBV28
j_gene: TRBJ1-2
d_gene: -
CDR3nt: TGTGCCAGCAGTCTCCCCCCCACCTTC
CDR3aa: CASSLPPTF

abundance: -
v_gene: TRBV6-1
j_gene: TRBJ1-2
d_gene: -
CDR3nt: TGTGCCAGCAGGGACATGATCTATGGCTACACCTTC
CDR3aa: CASRDMIYGYTF

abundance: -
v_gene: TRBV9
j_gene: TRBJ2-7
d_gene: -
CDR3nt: TGTGCCAGCAGCGTCTCTCCGGACACCTACGAGCAGTACTTC
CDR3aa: CASSVSPDTYEQYF

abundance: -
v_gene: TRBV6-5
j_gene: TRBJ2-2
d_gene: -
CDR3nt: TGTGCCAGCAGTTACCGCGGAGGAGGGTCCGGGGAGCTGTTTTTT
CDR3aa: CASSYRGGGSGELFF

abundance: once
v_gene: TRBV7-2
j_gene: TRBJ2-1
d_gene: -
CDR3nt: TGTGCCAGCACCTTTGGGGTCAACAATGAGCAGTTCTTC
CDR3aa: CASTFGVNNEQFF

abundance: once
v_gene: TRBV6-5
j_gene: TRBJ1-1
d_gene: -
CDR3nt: TGTGCCAGCAGTTTCGCCGGGACAACGAACACTGAAGCTTTCTTT
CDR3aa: CASSFAGTTNTEAFF

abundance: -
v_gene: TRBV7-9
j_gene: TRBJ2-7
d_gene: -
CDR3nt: TGTGCCAGCAGCCTCGACACCTACGAGCAGTACTTC
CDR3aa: CASSLDTYEQYF

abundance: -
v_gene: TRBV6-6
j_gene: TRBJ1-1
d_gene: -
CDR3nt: TGTGCCAGCAGTTTAGTGAACACTGAAGCTTTCTTT
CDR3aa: CASSLVNTEAFF

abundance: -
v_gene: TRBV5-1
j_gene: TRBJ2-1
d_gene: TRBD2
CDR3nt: TGCGCCAGCAGCCCGCGACTAGCGGGAGGATCCAAAGCAGTCTACAATGAGCAGTTCTTC
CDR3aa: CASSPRLAGGSKAVYNEQFF

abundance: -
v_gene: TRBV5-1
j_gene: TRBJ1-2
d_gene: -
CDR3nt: TGCGCCAGCAGCTTGGGCGGTCCTCTCTATGGCTACACCTTC
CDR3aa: CASSLGGPLYGYTF

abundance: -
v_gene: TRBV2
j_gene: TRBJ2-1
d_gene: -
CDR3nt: TGTGCCAGCAGACCCACACCCTACAATGAGCAGTTCTTC
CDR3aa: CASRPTPYNEQFF

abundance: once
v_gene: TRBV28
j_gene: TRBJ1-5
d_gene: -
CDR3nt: TGTGCCAGCAGTTTATTAAATCAGCCCCAGCATTTT
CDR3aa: CASSLLNQPQHF

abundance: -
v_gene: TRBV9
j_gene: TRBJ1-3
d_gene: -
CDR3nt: TGTGCCAGCAGCGACATTGGACATCGCTCTGGAAACACCATATATTTT
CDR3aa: CASSDIGHRSGNTIYF

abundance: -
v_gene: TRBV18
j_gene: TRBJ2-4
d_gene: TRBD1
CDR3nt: TGTGCCAGCTCCCCTGACAGGGGTACAAACATTCAGTACTTC
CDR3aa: CASSPDRGTNIQYF

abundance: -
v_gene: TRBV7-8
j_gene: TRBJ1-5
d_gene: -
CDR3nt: TGTGCCAGCAGCGTGCGGGACGCTAGCAATCAGCCCCAGCATTTT
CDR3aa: CASSVRDASNQPQHF

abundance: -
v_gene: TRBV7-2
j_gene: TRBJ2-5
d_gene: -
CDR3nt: TGTGCCAGCACAACCGGGGGGCGGGGAGAGACCCAGTACTTC
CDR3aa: CASTTGGRGETQYF

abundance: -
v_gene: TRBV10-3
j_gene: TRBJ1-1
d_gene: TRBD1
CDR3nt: TGTGCCATCAGTCCCAGGGGACAGGACACTGAAGCTTTCTTT
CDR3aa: CAISPRGQDTEAFF

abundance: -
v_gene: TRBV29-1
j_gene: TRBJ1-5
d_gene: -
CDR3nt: TGCAGCGTTTTGACCGGGAATGGCAATCAGCCCCAGCATTTT
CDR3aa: CSVLTGNGNQPQHF

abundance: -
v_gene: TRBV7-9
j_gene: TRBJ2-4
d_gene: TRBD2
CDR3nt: TGTGCCAGCAGTCGGACTAGCGGGAGGGCTTTTAACATTCAGTACTTC
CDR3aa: CASSRTSGRAFNIQYF

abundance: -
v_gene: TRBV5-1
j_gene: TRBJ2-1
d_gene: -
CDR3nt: TGCGCCAGCAGCTTGGGAAGTCTTTACAATGAGCAGTTCTTC
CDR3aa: CASSLGSLYNEQFF

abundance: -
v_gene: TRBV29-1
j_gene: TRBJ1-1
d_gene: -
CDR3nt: TGCAGCGCCCGGGGACCATCCGACACTGAAGCTTTCTTT
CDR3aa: CSARGPSDTEAFF

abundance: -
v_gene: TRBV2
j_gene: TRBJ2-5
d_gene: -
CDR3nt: TGTGCCAGCAGTGAAGGTCGGTCGGGGTTCGTGGAGACCCAGTACTTC
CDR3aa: CASSEGRSGFVETQYF

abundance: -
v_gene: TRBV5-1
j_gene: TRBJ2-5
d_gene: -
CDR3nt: TGCGCCAGCAGCTTGGTTTCACCAGGGGAAGAGACCCAGTACTTC
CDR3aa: CASSLVSPGEETQYF

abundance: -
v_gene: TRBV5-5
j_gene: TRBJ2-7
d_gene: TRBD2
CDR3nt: TGTGCCAGCAGGCCTCGACTAGCGGGACCCTACGAGCAGTACTTC
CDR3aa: CASRPRLAGPYEQYF

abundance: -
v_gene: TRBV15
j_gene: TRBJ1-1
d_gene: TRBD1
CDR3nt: TGTGCCACCAGCAGACAGGGGGCAGGCACTGAAGCTTTCTTT
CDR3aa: CATSRQGAGTEAFF

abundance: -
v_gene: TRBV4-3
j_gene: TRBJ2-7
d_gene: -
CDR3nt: TGCGCCAGCAGCCAAGATCAGGGGCCCTACGAGCAGTACTTC
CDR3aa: CASSQDQGPYEQYF